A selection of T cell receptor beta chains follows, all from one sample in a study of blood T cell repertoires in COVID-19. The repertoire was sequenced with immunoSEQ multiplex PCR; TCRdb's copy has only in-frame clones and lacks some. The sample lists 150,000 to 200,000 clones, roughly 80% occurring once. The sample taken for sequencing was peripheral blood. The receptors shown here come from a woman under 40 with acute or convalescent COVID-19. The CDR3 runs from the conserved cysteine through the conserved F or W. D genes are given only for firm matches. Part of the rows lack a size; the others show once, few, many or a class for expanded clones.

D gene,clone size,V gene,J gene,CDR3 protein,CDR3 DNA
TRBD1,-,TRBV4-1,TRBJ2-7,CASSQLGQAGEQYF,TGCGCCAGCAGCCAATTGGGACAGGCTGGCGAGCAGTACTTC
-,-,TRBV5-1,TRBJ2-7,CASSLALGGTYEQYF,TGCGCCAGCAGCTTGGCCCTGGGAGGAACCTACGAGCAGTACTTC
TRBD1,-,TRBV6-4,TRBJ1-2,CASSVTGLAGYTF,TGTGCCAGCAGCGTGACAGGGTTGGCTGGCTACACCTTC
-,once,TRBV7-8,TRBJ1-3,CASSRTGPHSGNTIYF,TGTGCCAGCAGCCGCACAGGGCCCCACTCTGGAAACACCATATATTTT
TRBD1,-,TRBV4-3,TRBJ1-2,CASSPGTGGGYTF,TGCGCCAGCAGCCCAGGGACAGGGGGTGGCTACACCTTC
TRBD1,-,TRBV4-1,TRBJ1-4,CASRRTWTGQNEKLFF,TGCGCCAGCAGGAGAACATGGACAGGGCAGAATGAAAAACTGTTTTTT
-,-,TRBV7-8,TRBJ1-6,CASSTSTLTRSPLHF,TGTGCCAGCAGCACCTCGACCTTAACGAGGTCACCCCTCCACTTT
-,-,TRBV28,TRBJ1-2,CASSFPGNNRGYTF,TGTGCCAGCAGTTTCCCAGGCAATAATCGGGGCTACACCTTC
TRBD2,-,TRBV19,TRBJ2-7,CASSISGRIQSYEQYF,TGTGCCAGTAGTATTAGCGGGAGGATACAGTCCTACGAGCAGTACTTC
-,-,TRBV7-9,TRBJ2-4,CASSLGFETLLQAKNIQYF,TGTGCCAGCAGCTTAGGATTCGAGACACTCCTTCAAGCCAAAAACATTCAGTACTTC
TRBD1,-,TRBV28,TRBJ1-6,CASSSGQQGRHSPLHF,TGTGCCAGCAGTTCCGGACAACAGGGGAGGCACTCACCCCTCCACTTT
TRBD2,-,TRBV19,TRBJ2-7,CASSRALRLASGSYEQYF,TGTGCCAGTAGTCGGGCCCTACGACTCGCTAGCGGGTCCTACGAGCAGTACTTC
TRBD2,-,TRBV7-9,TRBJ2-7,CASSSTGGLAGASYEQYF,TGTGCCAGCAGCAGTACGGGTGGGCTAGCGGGGGCCTCCTACGAGCAGTACTTC
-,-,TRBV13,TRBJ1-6,CASSLGGRESPLHF,TGTGCCAGCAGCTTAGGGGGAAGGGAGTCACCCCTCCACTTT
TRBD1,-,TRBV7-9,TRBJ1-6,CASSPQGGVNSPLHF,TGTGCCAGCAGCCCACAGGGGGGAGTTAATTCACCCCTCCACTTT
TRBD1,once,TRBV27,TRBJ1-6,CASSSGTANSPLHF,TGTGCCAGCAGTTCCGGGACAGCTAATTCACCCCTCCACTTT
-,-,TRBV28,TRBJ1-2,CASSFSGPKLYGYTF,TGTGCCAGCAGTTTTTCCGGTCCTAAGTTATATGGCTACACCTTC
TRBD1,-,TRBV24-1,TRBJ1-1,CAVRRRGQDTEAFF,TGTGCCGTACGCCGGAGGGGGCAGGACACTGAAGCTTTCTTT
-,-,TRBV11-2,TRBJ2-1,CASSLPGGLNEQFF,TGTGCCAGCAGCTTGCCGGGGGGCCTAAATGAGCAGTTCTTC
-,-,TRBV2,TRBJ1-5,CASRQGPQPQHF,TGTGCCAGCAGACAGGGACCCCAGCCCCAGCATTTT
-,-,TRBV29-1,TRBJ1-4,CSGGQGVNEKLFF,TGCAGCGGGGGACAAGGAGTAAATGAAAAACTGTTTTTT
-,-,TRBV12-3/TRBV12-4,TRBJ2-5,CASSLNYMETQYF,TGTGCCAGCAGCTTAAACTACATGGAGACCCAGTACTTC
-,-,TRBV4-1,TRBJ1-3,CASSHPPPSSGNTIYF,TGCGCCAGCAGCCACCCACCGCCCAGCTCTGGAAACACCATATATTTT
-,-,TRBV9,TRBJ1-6,CASSTSGQADSPLHF,TGTGCCAGCAGCACCTCTGGCCAAGCGGATTCACCCCTCCACTTT
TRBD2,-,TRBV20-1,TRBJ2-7,CSASGLAGGGEQYF,TGCAGTGCTAGTGGATTAGCGGGAGGTGGCGAGCAGTACTTC
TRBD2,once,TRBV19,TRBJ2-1,CASSVTSGRFNEQFF,TGTGCCAGTAGTGTCACAAGCGGGAGGTTTAATGAGCAGTTCTTC
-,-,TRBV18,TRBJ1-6,CASSIPGDSPLHF,TGTGCCAGCTCAATTCCGGGGGATTCACCCCTCCACTTT
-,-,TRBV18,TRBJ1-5,CASSPSFQGSSQPQHF,TGTGCCAGCTCACCATCTTTCCAGGGGAGTAGTCAGCCCCAGCATTTT
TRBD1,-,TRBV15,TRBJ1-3,CATSGDRPGNTIYF,TGTGCCACCTCAGGGGACAGGCCGGGAAACACCATATATTTT
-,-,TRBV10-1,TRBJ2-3,CASSESLGFREASTDTQYF,TGCGCCAGCAGTGAGTCGTTAGGGTTCAGGGAGGCTAGCACAGATACGCAGTATTTT
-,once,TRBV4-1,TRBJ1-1,CASRAARGGTEAFF,TGCGCCAGCAGAGCCGCTAGAGGGGGAACTGAAGCTTTCTTT
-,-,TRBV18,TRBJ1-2,CASSPGRGYGYTF,TGTGCCAGCTCACCAGGCAGAGGGTATGGCTACACCTTC
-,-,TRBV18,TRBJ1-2,CASSPEGLNYGYTF,TGTGCCAGCTCACCAGAAGGACTGAACTATGGCTACACCTTC
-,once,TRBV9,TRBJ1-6,CASSVGGFDSPLHF,TGTGCCAGCAGCGTCGGGGGGTTTGATTCACCCCTCCACTTT
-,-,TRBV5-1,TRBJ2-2,CASSQQRTGELFF,TGCGCCAGCAGCCAACAGCGGACCGGGGAGCTGTTTTTT
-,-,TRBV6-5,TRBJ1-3,CASRLTVHSGNTIYF,TGTGCCAGCAGATTGACAGTCCACTCTGGAAACACCATATATTTT
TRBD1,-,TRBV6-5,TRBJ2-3,CASSLGRGQGTDTQYF,TGTGCCAGCAGTTTGGGCCGGGGACAGGGGACAGATACGCAGTATTTT
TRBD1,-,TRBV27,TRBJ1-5,CASSLQGAGQPQHF,TGTGCCAGCAGCCTACAGGGGGCCGGGCAGCCCCAGCATTTT
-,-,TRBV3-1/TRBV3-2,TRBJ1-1,CASSPLSRTEAFF,TGTGCCAGCAGCCCCCTTAGCCGCACTGAAGCTTTCTTT
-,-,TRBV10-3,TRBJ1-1,CAIRGTGNTEAFF,TGTGCCATCAGGGGAACAGGTAACACTGAAGCTTTCTTT
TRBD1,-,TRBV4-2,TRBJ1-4,CASSTGTGGGINEKLFF,TGTGCCAGCAGCACGGGGACAGGAGGTGGGATTAATGAAAAACTGTTTTTT
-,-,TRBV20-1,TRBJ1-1,CSAFPRGAFF,TGCAGTGCCTTCCCCAGGGGAGCTTTCTTT
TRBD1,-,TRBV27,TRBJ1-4,CASSRGTGPNEKLFF,TGTGCCAGCAGTAGGGGGACAGGCCCCAATGAAAAACTGTTTTTT
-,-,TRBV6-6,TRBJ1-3,CASSLESSGNTIYF,TGTGCCAGCAGCCTCGAGAGCTCTGGAAACACCATATATTTT
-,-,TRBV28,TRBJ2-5,CASNTYGGQETQYF,TGTGCCAGTAACACATACGGGGGACAAGAGACCCAGTACTTC
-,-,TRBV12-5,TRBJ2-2,CASGLAGNTGELFF,TGTGCTAGTGGTTTGGCCGGGAACACCGGGGAGCTGTTTTTT
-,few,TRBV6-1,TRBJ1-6,CASLGGGAFSPLHF,TGTGCCTCCCTCGGGGGAGGGGCTTTTTCACCCCTCCACTTT
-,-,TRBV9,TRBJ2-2,CASSVAGVSRELFF,TGTGCCAGCAGCGTAGCCGGGGTGTCCCGGGAGCTGTTTTTT
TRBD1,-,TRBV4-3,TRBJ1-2,CASSQDGTAHYGYTF,TGCGCCAGCAGCCAAGACGGGACAGCGCACTATGGCTACACCTTC
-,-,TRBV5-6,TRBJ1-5,CASSAGTAIYSNQPQHF,TGTGCCAGCAGCGCCGGGACTGCCATTTATAGCAATCAGCCCCAGCATTTT
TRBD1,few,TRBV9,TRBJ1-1,CASSVASDRGYSEAFF,TGTGCCAGCAGCGTAGCTTCGGACAGGGGTTATTCTGAAGCTTTCTTT